This T cell receptor beta chain was recovered during a study of blood T cell repertoires in COVID-19. Study-level background: The United States, Italy and Spain were the sources of the acute and convalescent COVID-19 samples. T cells, B-cell-depleted T cells, or PBMCs provided the cDNA or gDNA that served as material.

CDR1 is SGHRS, CDR2 YFSETQ, per germline. The V and J ends lost 7 bases and 8 bases respectively, with 24 bases between them. This CDR3 has 16 amino acids. In the source study's methods: Quantification of nucleated cells was approximated via reference gene primer amplification. The repertoire was sequenced with immunoSEQ multiplex PCR; TCRdb's copy has only in-frame clones and lacks some. V, J and clone size are those of that table, while D and trimming were read from the DNA. This table has over 200,000 clones, around four fifths appearing once. The gene calls are TRBV5-1 and TRBJ1-4, with D possibly TRBD1 on 6 matching bases. The origin of this receptor is a man older than 75 with acute or convalescent COVID-19. The sequenced sample consisted of peripheral blood. The CDR3: CASPPGGREEREKLFF. The CDR3 nucleotides read TGCGCCAGCCCCCCGGGGGGCAGGGAAGAAAGGGAAAAACTGTTTTTT. Variable domain in full (rest from reference TRBV5-1 and TRBJ1-4): KAGVTQTPRYLIKTRGQQVTLSCSPISGHRSVSWYQQTPGQGLQFLFEYFSETQRNKGNFPGRFSGRQFSNSRSEMNVSTLELGDSALYLCASPPGGREEREKLFFGSGTQLSVL.